The T cell receptor (beta chain) described here comes from a study of CD8 T cells in Susac syndrome. Random hexamers served to reverse transcribe about 0.45 to 1 ug RNA. The amplification used immunoSEQ multiplex PCR on TCR beta CDR3; it spanned 54 Vbeta and 13 Jbeta. TCRdb reprocessed the immunoSEQ multiplex PCR reads via MiXCR and lists one record per CDR3 protein. The sample shows 170,000 or so distinct CDR3 sequences, around 96% of them seen only once. Trimming took off 2 bases at V and 0 bases at J, with 13 bases between the two ends. CDR3 length equals 16 residues. Germline V CDR1 and CDR2: MNHEY, SMNVEV (reference sequence). A remark on this clonotype: Its antigen remains unknown.

Overall study results and limits: The study recognized that its TCR sequencing and HLA analysis covered a relatively small number of individuals.

CD8+ and CD4+ blood T cells underwent TCR beta sequencing. Negative isolation was applied to CD8+ and CD4+ T cells, and FACS enrichment was applied to TEMRA cells. The receptor comes from a human donor with multiple sclerosis. The sample was CD8+ T cells from PBMCs. The rearrangement uses TRBV27 and TRBJ1-2; D unclear. The CDR3 sequence is CASSLISEAPNYGYTF. CDR3 nucleotides: TGTGCCAGCAGTTTAATTTCCGAAGCTCCTAACTATGGCTACACCTTC.